This TCR beta chain was profiled in a study of blood T cell repertoires in COVID-19. At the level of the study: There were acute and convalescent COVID-19 samples, and they came from the United States, Italy and Spain.

Some clones are missing from TCRdb's copy, which holds only in-frame ones; the method was immunoSEQ multiplex PCR. The data show approximately 170,000 clones, with approximately 83% seen just once and roughly 2.6% held by the top ten. The clonotype originates from a human donor with acute or convalescent COVID-19. The donor label of this sample is uncertain. The sequenced sample was peripheral blood.

CDR3 region: CAWSAGHYSYGYTF. CDR3 DNA: TGTGCCTGGAGTGCCGGCCACTACTCCTATGGCTACACCTTC. The rearrangement links TRBV30 to TRBJ1-2; D not certain. CDR3 length: 14 amino acids. Germline V gene sequence: CDR1 GTSNPN, CDR2 SVGIG (reference sequence). V lost 1 base and J 4 bases, leaving 13 bases between the germline ends.